A single T cell receptor beta chain is shown here with its context. What it binds is unknown. The entry originates in a study of OX40 agonist ivuxolimab in advanced cancers. Background on the study: Patients took ivuxolimab, an agonistic anti-OX40 (CD134) antibody. The study gave patients intravenous ivuxolimab at 0.01 to 10 mg/kg every 2 weeks. General observations from the study: On average, CD8+ T cells had more expanded clones than CD4+.

Assay: immunoSEQ multiplex PCR; the TCRdb copy retains only in-frame clones and omits some. The sample holds about 54,000 clones, over 70% seen once. Autoimmune disease history or systemic immunosuppression led to patients being barred. Trimming took 6 bases from V and 4 from J, leaving 15 bases between them. CDR3 length: 14 residues. The sequenced sample was CD4+ or CD8+ T cells sorted from blood, obtained in a trial of the OX40 agonist ivuxolimab. The sequence was collected from an adult with an advanced solid tumor such as melanoma, head and neck, liver or kidney cancer. The chain couples TRBV23-1 to TRBJ1-2; D is uncertain. TRBV23-1 falls under the ORF class, with uncertain function. The CDR3 here is CASSLLWISYGYTF. The CDR3 nucleotides are TGCGCCAGCAGCCTACTTTGGATATCCTATGGCTACACCTTC.